This T cell receptor beta chain is drawn from a study of T cell repertoires in cytomegalovirus infection. Study-wide context: CMV infection plus the matching HLA type was flagged by public TCR beta signatures.

TCRdb passed the reads through MiXCR, listing each CDR3 protein once. The table includes 76,000 or so distinct CDR3 sequences, 3.7% detected once. Study-level results: People with CMV and the relevant HLA were identified by cumulative public TCR beta family frequency. Dominating the ex vivo response were TCR beta clonotypes that were CMV-specific and HLA-C-restricted.

The table lists this clonotype with many counts. The antigen is unknown. One end of the junction varies from germline; a read error may be responsible. The receptor was derived from a human donor in good health (CMV status not recorded). Some clones in this sample may be carry-over from other donors' samples. The source material was PBMCs.

As DNA, the CDR3 is TGTGTCAGCAGCTTGGCGGCAGGGGTTGGAACTGAAGCTTTCTTT. Protein product: CVSSLAAGVGTEAFF. The chain links TRBV5-5 to TRBJ1-1; a weak D match, TRBD1 (6 bases). Looked up from germline, CDR1 is SGHKS and CDR2 is YYEKEE (reference sequence). The CDR3 is made up of 15 amino acids.